The clone carrying this T cell receptor beta chain has a handful of counts. Germline CDR1 and CDR2: MNHEY and SVGEGT. CDR3 length equals 14 residues. The V gene lost 6 bases and the J gene lost 0 bases, with 9 bases spanning the gap. RNA transcripts yielded amplified TCR beta CDR3 regions. HTBI primers were employed in first-round RT-PCR, then a second-round multiplex PCR followed. Each CDR3 protein gets one entry after TCRdb re-called the multiplex PCR reads with MiXCR. The table records about 210,000 distinct CDR3 sequences, less than 30% of them present only once. If patients had other autoimmune diseases, uncontrolled infections, pregnancy or lactation, they were excluded. This sample is drawn from a study of Graves' ophthalmopathy and Graves' hyperthyroidism.

The sample comprised peripheral blood. V usage is TRBV6-2 or TRBV6-3 and J usage is TRBJ1-5; no definite D call. This receptor was identified in a man aged 45 to 65 with Graves' ophthalmopathy. This chain's CDR3 is CASRSVVSNQPQHF. The CDR3 DNA reads as TGTGCCAGCAGATCGGTGGTTAGCAATCAGCCCCAGCATTTT.